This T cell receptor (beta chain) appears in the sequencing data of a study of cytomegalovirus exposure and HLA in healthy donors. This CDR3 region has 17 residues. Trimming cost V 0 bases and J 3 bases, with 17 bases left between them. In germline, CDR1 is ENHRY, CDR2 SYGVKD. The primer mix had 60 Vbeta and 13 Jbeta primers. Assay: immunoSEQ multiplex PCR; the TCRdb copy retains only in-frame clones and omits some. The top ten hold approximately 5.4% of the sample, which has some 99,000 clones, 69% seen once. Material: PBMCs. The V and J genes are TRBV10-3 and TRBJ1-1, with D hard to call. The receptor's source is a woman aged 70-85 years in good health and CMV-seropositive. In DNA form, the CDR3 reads TGTGCCATCAGTGAGTCGATGGGGTTGGCGAGGGACACTGAAGCTTTCTTT. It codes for CAISESMGLARDTEAFF.